Each of the 23 T cell receptor beta chains below was sequenced from the same sample in a study of blood T cells in healthy people across ages. Primers used in a second PCR of roughly 6 to 12 cycles were a sample-barcoded 5' primer and a J-beta primer mix. Using its own MiXCR run on the 5' RACE reads, TCRdb lists one record per CDR3 protein. Of 700,000 or so distinct CDR3 sequences in the sample, 20% to 25% were seen once. Source material: blood. The source is a man between 65 and 80 years old in good health.

CDR3 in amino acids: CAASDRANYGYTF. Written as DNA, the CDR3 is TGTGCCGCTTCGGACAGGGCGAACTATGGCTACACCTTC. This chain links TRBV7-9 with TRBJ1-2; 8 bases align to TRBD1. Trimming cost V 11 bases and J 2 bases; bases outside gene matches: 7. CDR1 is SEHNR, CDR2 FQNEAQ, per germline (reference sequence). The CDR3 has 13 amino acids.

A few counts support this clonotype. This chain links TRBV29-1 with TRBJ2-3, with 7 bases fitting TRBD1. This CDR3 has 12 residues. CDR1 is SQVTM, CDR2 ANQGSEA, per germline. V shed 6 bases, J shed 6 bases, and the junction held 6 bases outside the gene matches. CDR3 amino acids: CSVTDRVDTQYF. As DNA, the CDR3 is TGCAGCGTGACTGACAGGGTGGATACGCAGTATTTT.

With regard to this clonotype: Its ends do not fully match the called genes, so a read error is possible. The chain has TRBV12-3 or TRBV12-4 and TRBJ2-2; TRBD2 matches at 7 bases. This CDR3 is built from 16 residues. The chain's CDR3 is CACSLFAGENTGELFF. The CDR3 DNA sequence: TGTGCCTGCAGTTTGTTCGCGGGGGAGAACACCGGGGAGCTGTTTTTT.

This clonotype was counted at least ten times. This sequence joins TRBV24-1 and TRBJ1-1; 7 bases are a match to TRBD1. This CDR3 comprises 13 residues. The trim removed 7 bases at V and 4 bases at J, leaving 5 bases unmatched. CDR1 and CDR2 (germline): KGHDR, SFDVKD. The CDR3 reads CATSTGVSTEAFF. The CDR3 DNA reads as TGTGCCACCAGCACAGGGGTGAGCACTGAAGCTTTCTTT.

This clonotype was recorded a few times. The V and J genes are TRBV11-2 and TRBJ2-5; maybe TRBD2 (6 bases). CDR3 size: 13 residues. In germline, CDR1 is SGHAT, CDR2 FQNNGV. The V and J ends lost 8 bases and 3 bases respectively, with 13 bases between them. The CDR3 loop reads CASGSAGKETQYF. The CDR3 DNA sequence: TGTGCCAGCGGGAGTGCGGGGAAAGAGACCCAGTACTTC.

In this sample, this clonotype turned up a few times. The chain has TRBV4-2 and TRBJ1-4, with D maybe TRBD1 (5 bases). V lost 0 bases and J lost 8, with 13 bases in between. The germline gives CDR1 LGHNA, CDR2 YNFKEQ. The CDR3 is 15 residues long. CDR3 coding DNA: TGTGCCAGCAGCCAAGACTGGGGGAGTCCGGAAAAACTGTTTTTT. This sequence encodes CASSQDWGSPEKLFF.

This clonotype was picked up a small number of times. The chain's CDR3 is CASSLGNSGANVLTF. The CDR3, as DNA: TGTGCCAGTAGCCTTGGGAATTCTGGGGCCAACGTCCTGACTTTC. V is TRBV19 and J is TRBJ2-6; D is ambiguous. The germline gives CDR1 LNHDA, CDR2 SQIVND (reference sequence). Trimming cost V 6 bases and J 1 base, with 10 bases left between them. The CDR3 extends over 15 amino acids. Based on the CDR3 plus reference TRBV19 and TRBJ2-6, the full variable domain is DGGITQSPKYLFRKEGQNVTLSCEQNLNHDAMYWYRQDPGQGLRLIYYSQIVNDFQKGDIAEGYSVSREKKESFPLTVTSAQKNPTAFYLCASSLGNSGANVLTFGAGSRLTVL.

The gene calls are TRBV6-5 and TRBJ2-2, with 10 bases matching TRBD1. With V trimmed by 4 bases and J by 3 bases, 5 bases remained unmatched. The CDR3 runs to 16 residues. The germline V gene encodes CDR1 MNHEY and CDR2 SVGAGI. CDR3 DNA sequence: TGTGCCAGCAGTTTTAGGACAGGGGGTTACACCGGGGAGCTGTTTTTT. This sequence encodes CASSFRTGGYTGELFF.

This clonotype has ten or more counts. The V call is TRBV5-1, the J call TRBJ1-2; D is possibly TRBD1 (6 bases). V lost 1 base and J lost 1, with 11 bases in between. Germline V gene sequence: CDR1 SGHRS, CDR2 YFSETQ. CDR3 length: 15 amino acids. CDR3 sequence (DNA): TGCGCCAGCAGCTTGTATTCGGACAGTAACTATGGCTACACCTTC. The encoded protein is CASSLYSDSNYGYTF.

This clonotype has only a few counts. The rearrangement joins TRBV5-1 to TRBJ1-6; weak D call: TRBD1 (6 bases). The CDR3 totals 14 residues. V lost 3 bases, J lost 4 bases, and 8 bases lay in between. Germline V CDR1 and CDR2: SGHRS, YFSETQ. CDR3 sequence: CASSYGQYNSPLHF. The CDR3 DNA reads TGCGCCAGCAGCTATGGACAGTATAATTCACCCCTCCACTTT.

Points on this clonotype: Germline is not matched at one junction end, which may reflect a read error. The J gene is TRBJ2-3, the V gene TRBV12-3 or TRBV12-4; D is undetermined. This CDR3 region has 15 residues. The CDR3 nucleotides read TGTGCCGGCAGTTTGTTGTTGGGAAACACAGATACGCAGTATTTT. It codes for CAGSLLLGNTDTQYF.

This clonotype came up many times. This chain uses TRBV20-1 with TRBJ2-3; 13 bases fit TRBD2. The germline V gene encodes CDR1 DFQATT and CDR2 SNEGSKA (reference sequence). This CDR3 comprises 15 residues. Unmatched junction bases numbered 6, after V lost 6 bases and J lost 3 bases. Here the CDR3 DNA reads TGCAGTGCCCGGACTAGCGGGGGTAGGACAGATACGCAGTATTTT. It specifies CSARTSGGRTDTQYF.

In its sample, this clonotype was seen a few times. This chain connects TRBV20-1 to TRBJ2-3; 9 bases align to TRBD2. With 2 bases clipped from V and 5 bases from J, the junction kept 5 bases outside the gene matches. The germline V gene encodes CDR1 DFQATT and CDR2 SNEGSKA (reference sequence). CDR3 size: 14 residues. The CDR3 region is CSARLAGREDTQYF. The CDR3 bases are TGCAGTGCTAGACTAGCGGGGAGAGAAGATACGCAGTATTTT.

This clonotype was observed a few times. The chain couples TRBV6-5 to TRBJ1-1; D possibly corresponds to TRBD1 (6 bases). The CDR3 is 13 residues long. Trimming took off 2 bases at V and 11 bases at J, with 15 bases between the two ends. Germline lookup yields CDR1 MNHEY and CDR2 SVGAGI. CDR3: CASSYGGTYTAFF. The CDR3 DNA reads TGTGCCAGCAGTTACGGGGGGACATATACGGCTTTCTTT.

V gene TRBV12-3 or TRBV12-4 combines with J gene TRBJ2-4; 7 bases line up with TRBD1. The CDR3 has 15 amino acids. V was pared by 6 bases and J by 0 bases, with 5 bases of the junction left unmatched. The CDR3 sequence: CASRGGTLAKNIQYF. The CDR3 bases are TGTGCCAGCAGAGGGGGCACCCTAGCCAAAAACATTCAGTACTTC.

In this sample, this clonotype turned up many times. This chain's CDR3 is CASSTTLSGHRKAFF. The CDR3 DNA follows: TGTGCCAGCAGTACTACCCTCTCGGGACACAGGAAAGCTTTCTTT. The V call is TRBV6-2 or TRBV6-3, the J call TRBJ1-1; tentatively, D is TRBD1 (6 bases). Germline-derived CDR1 and CDR2 are MNHEY and SVGEGT. V was trimmed by 5 bases and J by 9 bases, leaving 22 bases between them. This CDR3 is 15 amino acids long.

This clonotype has a handful of counts. V is TRBV5-1 and J is TRBJ2-1; the D is unclear. The CDR3 is 15 residues long. Germline V CDR1 and CDR2: SGHRS, YFSETQ. The V gene lost 3 bases and the J gene lost 5 bases, with 15 bases spanning the gap. The DNA for the CDR3 is TGCGCCAGCAGCTCCCATCCCGGGCAAAACAATGAGCAGTTCTTC. It yields the protein CASSSHPGQNNEQFF.

The chain combines TRBV7-9 with TRBJ1-4; 8 nucleotides match TRBD1. The V and J ends lost 6 bases and 6 bases, in that order; junction bases with no gene match: 9. The germline gives CDR1 SEHNR, CDR2 FQNEAQ (reference sequence). This CDR3 spans 15 amino acids. The CDR3 here is CASRPWTGRDEKLFF. The CDR3 region has the DNA TGTGCCAGCAGACCTTGGACAGGGAGGGATGAAAAACTGTTTTTT. The whole variable domain, filled in from reference TRBV7-9 and TRBJ1-4, reads DTGVSQNPRHKITKRGQNVTFRCDPISEHNRLYWYRQTLGQGPEFLTYFQNEAQLEKSRLLSDRFSAERPKGSFSTLEIQRTEQGDSAMYLCASRPWTGRDEKLFFGSGTQLSVL.

This rearrangement joins TRBV5-1 to TRBJ2-1, with 14 bases lining up with TRBD2. With 4 bases clipped from V and 6 bases from J, the junction kept 0 bases outside the gene matches. The CDR3 totals 14 residues. Per germline, CDR1 SGHRS and CDR2 YFSETQ. The CDR3 DNA sequence: TGCGCCAGCAGCGGACTAGCGGGAGGCAATGAGCAGTTCTTC. Translating gives CASSGLAGGNEQFF.

This clonotype has just a few counts. The V gene is TRBV9, the J gene TRBJ2-3; 7 bases agree with TRBD2. With 2 bases clipped from V and 0 bases from J, the junction kept 3 bases outside the gene matches. CDR3 length: 15 residues. Per germline, CDR1 SGDLS and CDR2 YYNGEE. The CDR3 nucleotides read TGTGCCAGCAGCGTTTGGGGGGGAAGCACAGATACGCAGTATTTT. Encoded protein: CASSVWGGSTDTQYF.

This chain joins TRBV5-1 and TRBJ2-5, with 10 bases fitting TRBD1. This CDR3 has 14 residues. Germline values: CDR1 SGHRS, CDR2 YFSETQ. V lost 3 bases, J lost 4 bases, and 3 bases stayed unmatched. CDR3 in DNA: TGCGCCAGCAGCTACCGGGACAGGGGAGAGACCCAGTACTTC. As protein: CASSYRDRGETQYF.

The chain employs TRBV7-2 and TRBJ1-2; D unresolved. The CDR3 is 14 residues long. The germline V and J ends were trimmed by 5 bases and 1 base, with 11 bases remaining between them. Germline CDR1 and CDR2: SGHTA and FQGNSA. The CDR3 sequence: CASSLRMFNYGYTF. In nucleotides, the CDR3 is TGTGCCAGCAGCCTAAGGATGTTTAACTATGGCTACACCTTC.

The chain links TRBV6-2 or TRBV6-3 to TRBJ2-7; D call uncertain. With the DNA end fitting TRBJ2-5 better, the J assignment may be wrong. The CDR3 has 13 residues. In germline, CDR1 is MNHEY, CDR2 SVGEGT. In DNA, the CDR3 is TGTGCCAGCAGTTATCAAAATCAAGAGACCCAGTACTTC. The encoded protein is CASSYQNQETQYF.